This TCR beta chain was recovered during a study of regulatory T cells in long-lasting Graves disease. Arm-PCR of CDR3 regions with iRepertoire HTBI primers generated TCR beta libraries. TCRdb redid the calling of the multiplex PCR reads with MiXCR, one entry per CDR3 protein. The profile covers 400,000 to 550,000 distinct CDR3 sequences, with 15% to 20% appearing a single time and less than 30% taken by the ten largest. Time point here: newly diagnosed GD, antithyroid drugs for less than 3 months. The TCR library used RNA extracted from PBMCs. V was clipped by 3 bases and J by 0 bases; unmatched bases: 11. This CDR3 comprises 19 residues. CDR1 is SGHRS and CDR2 is YFSETQ in the germline V gene. This same sample was also taken into another study, of T cells in Graves' hyperthyroidism and ophthalmopathy.

The TCR originated in a woman between 18 and 29 years old with Graves disease. The specimen was peripheral blood mononuclear cells (PBMCs), collected at new diagnosis, from a patient treated with antithyroid drugs. This sequence joins TRBV5-1 and TRBJ2-3, with 12 bases identical to TRBD2. The CDR3 bases are TGCGCCAGCAGCTCCGGACTAGCGGGATCGATAGAGAGCACAGATACGCAGTATTTT. Protein product: CASSSGLAGSIESTDTQYF.